Each of the 17 T cell receptor beta chains below was sequenced from the same sample in a study of cytomegalovirus exposure and HLA in healthy donors (dated by TCRdb to about 2017). Library construction relied on the immunoSEQ multiplex PCR assay. For the multiplex PCR, a mixture combining 60 forward primers for TCR Vbeta segments and 13 reverse primers for TCR Jbeta segments was used. Entries here come from immuneACCESS through TCRdb and include only in-frame sequences with V and J called. Some clones fail to appear in such tables; in the studies checked, an unresolved V gene covers under half of the shortfall, and the cause of the remainder is unknown. This sample is represented by under 200,000 clones; less than 85% of them were singletons. The ten largest clones add up to 5.7% of the sample. The sample comprised PBMCs. The receptor set was obtained from a man aged 40-55 years in good health and CMV-seronegative.

The genes are TRBV19 and TRBJ2-7; 7 bases fit TRBD1. V dropped 10 bases and J dropped 2; count of bases not matched to a gene: 8. The CDR3 is 13 amino acids. Germline values: CDR1 LNHDA, CDR2 SQIVND (reference sequence). In DNA, the CDR3 is TGTGCCAACACTGGGGGACAGACCTACGAGCAGTACTTC. Translated: CANTGGQTYEQYF. The full variable domain, in which reference TRBV19 and TRBJ2-7 provide the parts outside the CDR3, is DGGITQSPKYLFRKEGQNVTLSCEQNLNHDAMYWYRQDPGQGLRLIYYSQIVNDFQKGDIAEGYSVSREKKESFPLTVTSAQKNPTAFYLCANTGGQTYEQYFGPGTRLTVT.

This chain uses TRBV9 with TRBJ1-4; perhaps TRBD1 as D (5 bases). The germline V and J ends were trimmed by 4 bases and 10 bases, with 17 bases remaining between them. The CDR3 length is 14 residues. Germline V CDR1 and CDR2: SGDLS, YYNGEE. CDR3 nucleotide sequence: TGTGCCAGCAGCCAGGGACTAGGGTCTGGAAAACTGTTTTTT. This codes for CASSQGLGSGKLFF. The full variable domain, its missing parts supplied by reference TRBV9 and TRBJ1-4, is DSGVTQTPKHLITATGQRVTLRCSPRSGDLSVYWYQQSLDQGLQFLIQYYNGEERAKGNILERFSAQQFPDLHSELNLSSLELGDSALYFCASSQGLGSGKLFFGSGTQLSVL.

This chain joins TRBV27 and TRBJ2-3, with 7 bases aligning to TRBD2. Germline trimming cut 4 bases from V and 4 bases from J; bases unmatched to any gene: 11. CDR1 and CDR2 (germline): MNHEY, SMNVEV (reference sequence). This CDR3 comprises 16 residues. Here the CDR3 DNA reads TGTGCCAGCAGTTCCCCAACTAGCGACGGCGCAGATACGCAGTATTTT. Protein sequence: CASSSPTSDGADTQYF.

The rearrangement joins TRBV6-5 to TRBJ2-7; 8 positions agree with TRBD1. The CDR3 totals 13 residues. From germline, CDR1 is MNHEY and CDR2 SVGAGI. Losses at the gene ends were 8 bases for V and 1 base for J; bases not matched to a gene: 4. This CDR3 reads CASGQGASYEQYF. CDR3 bases: TGTGCCAGCGGACAGGGCGCGTCCTACGAGCAGTACTTC.

A single count supports this clone. The genes are TRBV10-1 and TRBJ1-5; TRBD1 matches 8 bases. The CDR3 extends over 15 amino acids. CDR1 WNHNN and CDR2 SYGVQD come from the germline V gene (reference sequence). Unmatched junction bases numbered 6, after V lost 5 bases and J lost 3 bases. The CDR3 DNA reads as TGCGCCAGCAGTCCAGGGGGCTATTCCAATCAGCCCCAGCATTTT. Translated, it gives CASSPGGYSNQPQHF.

The chain combines TRBV19 with TRBJ2-2; TRBD2 is a possible D gene (5 bases). CDR1 and CDR2 from the germline V gene are LNHDA and SQIVND (reference sequence). The CDR3 covers 15 residues. V was trimmed by 6 bases and J by 0 bases, leaving 11 bases between them. CDR3 coding DNA: TGTGCCAGTAGGTGGCGGGCCCCGAACACCGGGGAGCTGTTTTTT. Its protein is CASRWRAPNTGELFF.

The genes are TRBV19 and TRBJ1-5; D is uncertain. The CDR3 runs to 15 residues. Trimming took off 7 bases at V and 0 bases at J, with 13 bases between the two ends. Germline CDR1 and CDR2: LNHDA and SQIVND (reference sequence). CDR3 in amino acids: CASTPGRHSNQPQHF. CDR3 DNA: TGTGCCAGTACCCCGGGGAGGCATAGCAATCAGCCCCAGCATTTT.

J is TRBJ1-4 and V is TRBV6-5; maybe TRBD1 (6 bases). Trimming left V 2 bases short and J 2 bases short, with 9 bases between. The CDR3 is 15 residues long. CDR1 MNHEY and CDR2 SVGAGI come from the germline V gene. CDR3 DNA sequence: TGTGCCAGCAGTTACACGACAGGCACTAATGAAAAACTGTTTTTT. Its translation is CASSYTTGTNEKLFF.

The V call is TRBV7-8, the J call TRBJ2-5; 8 bases are a match to TRBD2. CDR1 is SGHVS and CDR2 is FQNEAQ in the germline V gene. Trimming at V came to 8 bases and at J to 7 bases, leaving 9 bases not matched to a gene. The CDR3 totals 13 residues. Written as DNA, the CDR3 is TGTGCCAGCGGGGGACTAGGAGGGGGGACCCAGTACTTC. It encodes CASGGLGGGTQYF.

The chain has TRBV7-9 and TRBJ2-3; a possible D gene is TRBD2 (5 bases). Germline CDR1 and CDR2: SEHNR and FQNEAQ (reference sequence). The CDR3 has 15 residues. Trimming took 1 base from V and 0 from J, leaving 8 bases between them. Here the CDR3 DNA reads TGTGCCAGCAGCTTAGGGACTCCCAGCACAGATACGCAGTATTTT. Amino acids: CASSLGTPSTDTQYF.

Comment on this clone: The sample carries other DNA sequences with the same CDR3. The chain couples TRBV2 to TRBJ1-6; TRBD1 aligns across 8 bases. The CDR3 contains 14 residues. V shed 5 bases, J shed 6 bases, and the junction held 3 bases outside the gene matches. CDR1 and CDR2 from the germline V gene are SNHLY and FYNNEI. The CDR3, as DNA: TGTGCCAGCAGTCGCGACAGGGGTAATTCACCCCTCCACTTT. It yields the protein CASSRDRGNSPLHF.

This clone was found a few times. The chain recombines TRBV6-6 with TRBJ2-7; D is perhaps TRBD1 (5 bases). Germline assignment: CDR1 MNHNY and CDR2 SVGAGI (reference sequence). The CDR3 runs 14 residues. Trimming removed 0 bases from V and 0 bases from J, with 6 bases in between. The CDR3 here is CASSYSRASYEQYF. CDR3 nucleotide sequence: TGTGCCAGCAGTTACTCCAGGGCCTCCTACGAGCAGTACTTC.

V usage is TRBV25-1 and J usage is TRBJ2-2; 8 nucleotides agree with TRBD1. Germline lookup yields CDR1 MGHDK and CDR2 SYGVNS. With 10 bases clipped from V and 3 bases from J, the junction kept 10 bases outside the gene matches. The CDR3 spans 15 residues. The CDR3 sequence is CATYYGGQDTGELFF. The DNA for the CDR3 is TGTGCCACCTACTATGGGGGACAGGACACCGGGGAGCTGTTTTTT.

The chain combines TRBV5-6 with TRBJ2-7; 7 nucleotides agree with TRBD1. CDR3 size: 13 residues. Germline V CDR1 and CDR2: SGHDT, YYEEEE. V gave up 2 bases and J gave up 5 bases; unmatched junction bases: 4. CDR3 DNA: TGTGCCAGCAGCTTCCTCAGGGGGAACGAGCAGTACTTC. It yields the protein CASSFLRGNEQYF.

This chain links TRBV6-4 with TRBJ2-2; D is perhaps TRBD2 (6 bases). CDR3 length: 16 residues. CDR1 is MRHNA and CDR2 is SNTAGT in the germline V gene. V shed 3 bases and J shed 6 bases, with 17 bases lying between them. CDR3 sequence: CASSELYGSSSGELFF. The CDR3 nucleotides are TGTGCCAGCAGTGAACTTTACGGGAGTTCCTCCGGGGAGCTGTTTTTT.

J is TRBJ2-1 and V is TRBV28, with 7 bases identical to TRBD2. The CDR3 loop spans 15 amino acids. Germline CDR1 MDHEN, CDR2 SYDVKM. Losses at the gene ends were 4 bases for V and 2 bases for J; bases not matched to a gene: 5. The CDR3 sequence: CASSYSGDPYNEQFF. The CDR3 coding sequence is TGTGCCAGCAGTTACAGCGGGGACCCCTACAATGAGCAGTTCTTC. The whole variable domain, remainder taken from reference TRBV28 and TRBJ2-1, is DVKVTQSSRYLVKRTGEKVFLECVQDMDHENMFWYRQDPGLGLRLIYFSYDVKMKEKGDIPEGYSVSREKKERFSLILESASTNQTSMYLCASSYSGDPYNEQFFGPGTRLTVL.

V is TRBV5-5 and J is TRBJ1-6, with TRBD1 matching 9 bases. Germline values: CDR1 SGHKS, CDR2 YYEKEE (reference sequence). CDR3 length: 19 amino acids. V lost 4 bases, J lost 8 bases, and 19 bases stayed unmatched. The CDR3 here is CASSVPDGTGPHGDSPLHF. The CDR3 bases are TGTGCCAGCAGCGTGCCCGACGGGACAGGGCCACATGGGGATTCACCCCTCCACTTT.